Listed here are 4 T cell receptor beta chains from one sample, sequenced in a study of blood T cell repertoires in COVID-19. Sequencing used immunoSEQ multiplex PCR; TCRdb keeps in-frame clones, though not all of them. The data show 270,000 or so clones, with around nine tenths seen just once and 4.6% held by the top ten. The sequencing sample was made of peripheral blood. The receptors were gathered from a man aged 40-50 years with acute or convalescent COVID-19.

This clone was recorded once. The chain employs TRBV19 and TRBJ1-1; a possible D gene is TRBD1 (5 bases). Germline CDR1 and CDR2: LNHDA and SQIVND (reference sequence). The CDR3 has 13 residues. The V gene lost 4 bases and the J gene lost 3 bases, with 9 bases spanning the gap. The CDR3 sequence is CASSNTGYTEAFF. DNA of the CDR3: TGTGCCAGTAGTAATACAGGATACACTGAAGCTTTCTTT.

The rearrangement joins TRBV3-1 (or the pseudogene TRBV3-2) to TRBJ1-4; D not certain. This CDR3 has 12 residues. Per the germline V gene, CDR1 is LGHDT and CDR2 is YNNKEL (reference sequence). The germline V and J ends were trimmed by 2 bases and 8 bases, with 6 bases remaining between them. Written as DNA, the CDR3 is TGTGCCAGCAGCCAATCCCGGGAAAAACTGTTTTTT. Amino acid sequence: CASSQSREKLFF.

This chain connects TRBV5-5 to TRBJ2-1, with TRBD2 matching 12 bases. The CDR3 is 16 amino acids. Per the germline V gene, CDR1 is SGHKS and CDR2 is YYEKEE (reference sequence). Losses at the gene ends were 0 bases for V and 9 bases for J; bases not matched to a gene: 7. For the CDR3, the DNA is TGTGCCAGCAGCTTGGGACTAGCGGGGGCCAGGGCTGAGCAGTTCTTC. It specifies CASSLGLAGARAEQFF.

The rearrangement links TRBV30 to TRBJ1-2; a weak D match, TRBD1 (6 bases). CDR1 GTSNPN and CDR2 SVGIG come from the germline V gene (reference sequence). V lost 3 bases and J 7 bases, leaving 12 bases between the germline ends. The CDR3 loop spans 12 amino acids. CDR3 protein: CAWSGTGFGYTF. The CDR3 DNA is TGTGCCTGGAGCGGCACAGGGTTTGGCTACACCTTC.